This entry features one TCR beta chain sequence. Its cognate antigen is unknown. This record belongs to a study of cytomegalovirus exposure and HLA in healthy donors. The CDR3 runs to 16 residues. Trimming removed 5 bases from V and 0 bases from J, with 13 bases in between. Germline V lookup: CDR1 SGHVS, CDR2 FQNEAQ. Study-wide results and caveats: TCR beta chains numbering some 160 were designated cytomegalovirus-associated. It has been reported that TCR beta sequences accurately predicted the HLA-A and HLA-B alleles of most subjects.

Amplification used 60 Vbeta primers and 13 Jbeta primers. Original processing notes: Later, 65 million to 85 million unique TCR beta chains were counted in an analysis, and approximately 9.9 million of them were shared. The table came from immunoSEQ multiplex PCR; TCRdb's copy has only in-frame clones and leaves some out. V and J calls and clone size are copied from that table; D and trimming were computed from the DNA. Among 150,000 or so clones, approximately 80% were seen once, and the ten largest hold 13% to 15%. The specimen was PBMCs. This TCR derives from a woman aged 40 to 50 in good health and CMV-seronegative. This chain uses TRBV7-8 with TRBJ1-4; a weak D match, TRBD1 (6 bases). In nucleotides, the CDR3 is TGTGCCAGCAGCCACTGGACAGTCGCAACTAATGAAAAACTGTTTTTT. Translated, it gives CASSHWTVATNEKLFF.